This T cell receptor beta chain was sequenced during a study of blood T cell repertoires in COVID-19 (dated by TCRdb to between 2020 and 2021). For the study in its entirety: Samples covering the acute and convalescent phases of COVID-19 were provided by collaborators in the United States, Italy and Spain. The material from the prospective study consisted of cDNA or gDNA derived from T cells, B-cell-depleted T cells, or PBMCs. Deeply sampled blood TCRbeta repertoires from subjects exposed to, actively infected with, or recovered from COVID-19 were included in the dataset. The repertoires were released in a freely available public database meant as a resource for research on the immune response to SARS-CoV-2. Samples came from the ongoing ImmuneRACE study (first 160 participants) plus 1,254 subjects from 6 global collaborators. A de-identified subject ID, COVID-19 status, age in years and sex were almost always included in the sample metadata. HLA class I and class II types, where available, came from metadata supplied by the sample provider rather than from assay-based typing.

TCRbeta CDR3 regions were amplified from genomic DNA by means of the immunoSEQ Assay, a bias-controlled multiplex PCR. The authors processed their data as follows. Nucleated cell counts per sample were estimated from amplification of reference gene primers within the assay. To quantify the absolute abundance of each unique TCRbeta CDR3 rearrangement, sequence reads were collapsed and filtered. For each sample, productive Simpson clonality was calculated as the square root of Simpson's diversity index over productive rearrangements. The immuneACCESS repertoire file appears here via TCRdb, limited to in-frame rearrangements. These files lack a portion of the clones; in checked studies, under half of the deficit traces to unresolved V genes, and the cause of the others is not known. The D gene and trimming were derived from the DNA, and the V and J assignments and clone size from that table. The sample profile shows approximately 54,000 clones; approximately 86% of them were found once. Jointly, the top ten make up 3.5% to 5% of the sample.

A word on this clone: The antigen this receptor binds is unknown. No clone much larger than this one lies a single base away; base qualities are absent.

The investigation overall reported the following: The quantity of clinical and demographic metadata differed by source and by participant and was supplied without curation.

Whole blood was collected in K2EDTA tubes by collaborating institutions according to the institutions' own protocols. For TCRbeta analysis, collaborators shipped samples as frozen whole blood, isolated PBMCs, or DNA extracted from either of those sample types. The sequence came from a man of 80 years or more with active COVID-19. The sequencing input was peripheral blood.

Here the CDR3 is given as CATSDWQATGFGTDTQYF. The sequenced DNA is TGTGCCACCAGTGATTGGCAGGCCACAGGGTTTGGCACAGATACGCAGTATTTT. Recombination joined TRBV24-1 with TRBJ2-3; perhaps TRBD1 is the D gene, with 6 bases matching. From its cysteine to its phenylalanine, the CDR3 spans 18 amino acids. Only the CDR3 DNA stays, 54 bases, in frame from base 1. CDR1 is given as KGHDR and CDR2 as SFDVKD, both from the germline V gene. V and J lose 2 bases and 1 base, and a span of 18 bases separates them.